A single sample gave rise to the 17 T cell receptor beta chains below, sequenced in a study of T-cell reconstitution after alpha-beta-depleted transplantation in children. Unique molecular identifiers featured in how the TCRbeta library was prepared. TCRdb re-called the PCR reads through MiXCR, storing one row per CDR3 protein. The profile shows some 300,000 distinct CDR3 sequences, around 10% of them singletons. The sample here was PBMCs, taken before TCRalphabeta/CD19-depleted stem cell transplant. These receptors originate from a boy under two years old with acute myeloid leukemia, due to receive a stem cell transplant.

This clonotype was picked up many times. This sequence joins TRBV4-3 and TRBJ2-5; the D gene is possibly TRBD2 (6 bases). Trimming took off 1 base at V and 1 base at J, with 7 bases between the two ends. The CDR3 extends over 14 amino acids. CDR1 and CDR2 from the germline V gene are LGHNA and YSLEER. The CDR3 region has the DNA TGCGCCAGCAGCCAAGGGGGGGTCCAAGAGACCCAGTACTTC. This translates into CASSQGGVQETQYF.

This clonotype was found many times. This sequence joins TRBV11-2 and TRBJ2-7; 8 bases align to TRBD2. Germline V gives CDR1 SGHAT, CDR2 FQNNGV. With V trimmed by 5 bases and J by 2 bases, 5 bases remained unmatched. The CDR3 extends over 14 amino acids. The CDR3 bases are TGTGCCAGCAGCAAGGTAGCGGGGACCTACGAGCAGTACTTC. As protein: CASSKVAGTYEQYF.

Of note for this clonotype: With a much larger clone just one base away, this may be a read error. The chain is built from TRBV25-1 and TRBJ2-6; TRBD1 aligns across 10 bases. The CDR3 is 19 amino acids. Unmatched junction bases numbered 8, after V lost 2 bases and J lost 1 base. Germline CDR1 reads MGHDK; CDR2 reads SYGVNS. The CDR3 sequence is CASSEPSGTGVSGANVLTF. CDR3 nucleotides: TGTGCCAGCAGTGAACCCTCGGGGACAGGGGTTTCTGGGGCCAACGTCCTGACTTTC.

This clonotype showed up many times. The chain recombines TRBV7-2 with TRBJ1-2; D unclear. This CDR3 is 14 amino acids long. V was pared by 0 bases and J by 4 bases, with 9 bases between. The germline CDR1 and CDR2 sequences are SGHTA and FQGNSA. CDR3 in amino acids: CASSLASGGYGYTF. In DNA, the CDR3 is TGTGCCAGCAGCTTAGCGAGTGGCGGCTATGGCTACACCTTC.

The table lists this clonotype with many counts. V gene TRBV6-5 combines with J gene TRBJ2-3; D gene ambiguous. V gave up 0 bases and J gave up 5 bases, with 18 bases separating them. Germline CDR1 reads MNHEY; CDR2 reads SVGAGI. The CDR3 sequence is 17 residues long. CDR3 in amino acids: CASSYSNSRVGEDTQYF. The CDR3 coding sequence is TGTGCCAGCAGTTACTCGAACTCCCGGGTAGGAGAAGATACGCAGTATTTT.

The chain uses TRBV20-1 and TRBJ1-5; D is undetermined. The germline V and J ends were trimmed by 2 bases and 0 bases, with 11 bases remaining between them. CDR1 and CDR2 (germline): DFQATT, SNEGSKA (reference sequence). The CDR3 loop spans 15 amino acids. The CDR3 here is CSARRAHNSNQPQHF. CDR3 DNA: TGCAGTGCTAGACGGGCACACAATAGCAATCAGCCCCAGCATTTT.

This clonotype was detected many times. The CDR3 nucleotides are TGCAGTGTCCCCATGAACACTGAAGCTTTCTTT. This gives the protein CSVPMNTEAFF. This chain joins TRBV20-1 and TRBJ1-1; unclear D gene. This CDR3 is built from 11 residues. Trimming took 7 bases from V and 0 from J, leaving 6 bases between them. Per germline, CDR1 DFQATT and CDR2 SNEGSKA (reference sequence).

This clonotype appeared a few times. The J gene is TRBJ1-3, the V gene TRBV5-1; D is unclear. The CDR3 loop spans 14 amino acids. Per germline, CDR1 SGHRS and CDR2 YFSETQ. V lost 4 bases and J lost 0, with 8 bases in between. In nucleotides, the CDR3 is TGCGCCAGCAGCGTGGACTACTCTGGAAACACCATATATTTT. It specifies CASSVDYSGNTIYF.

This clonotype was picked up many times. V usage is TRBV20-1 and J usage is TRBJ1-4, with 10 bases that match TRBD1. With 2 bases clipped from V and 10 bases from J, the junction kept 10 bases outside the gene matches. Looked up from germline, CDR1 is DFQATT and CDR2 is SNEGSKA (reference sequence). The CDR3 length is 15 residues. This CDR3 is CSARNAGTGEAKLFF. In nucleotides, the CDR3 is TGCAGTGCTAGAAACGCCGGGACAGGGGAGGCAAAACTGTTTTTT.

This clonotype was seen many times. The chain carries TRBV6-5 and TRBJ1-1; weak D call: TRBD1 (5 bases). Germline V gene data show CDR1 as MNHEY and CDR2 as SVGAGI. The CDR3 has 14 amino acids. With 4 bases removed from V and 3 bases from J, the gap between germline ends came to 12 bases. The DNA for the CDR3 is TGTGCCAGCAGTTGGGGGTCGGGTTACACTGAAGCTTTCTTT. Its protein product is CASSWGSGYTEAFF.

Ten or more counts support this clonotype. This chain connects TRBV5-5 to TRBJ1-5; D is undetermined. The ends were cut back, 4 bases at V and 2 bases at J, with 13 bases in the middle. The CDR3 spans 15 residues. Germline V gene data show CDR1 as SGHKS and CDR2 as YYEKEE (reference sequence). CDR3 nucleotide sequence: TGTGCCAGCAGCCCCCGGCCCGGCGGCAATCAGCCCCAGCATTTT. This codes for CASSPRPGGNQPQHF. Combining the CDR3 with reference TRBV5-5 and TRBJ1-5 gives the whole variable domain DAGVTQSPTHLIKTRGQQVTLRCSPISGHKSVSWYQQVLGQGPQFIFQYYEKEERGRGNFPDRFSARQFPNYSSELNVNALLLGDSALYLCASSPRPGGNQPQHFGDGTRLSIL.

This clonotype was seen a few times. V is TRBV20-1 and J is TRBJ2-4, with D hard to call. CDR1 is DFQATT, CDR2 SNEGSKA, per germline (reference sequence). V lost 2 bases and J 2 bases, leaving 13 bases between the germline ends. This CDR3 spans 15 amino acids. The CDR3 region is CSARQQPATKNIQYF. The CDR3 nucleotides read TGCAGTGCTAGACAGCAGCCGGCCACCAAAAACATTCAGTACTTC.

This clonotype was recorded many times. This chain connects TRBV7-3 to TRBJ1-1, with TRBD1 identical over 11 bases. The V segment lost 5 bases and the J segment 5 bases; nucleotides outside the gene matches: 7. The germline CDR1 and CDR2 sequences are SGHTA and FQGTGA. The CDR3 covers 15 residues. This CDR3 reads CASSPDRGRETEAFF. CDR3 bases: TGTGCCAGCAGCCCGGACAGGGGGCGAGAAACTGAAGCTTTCTTT.

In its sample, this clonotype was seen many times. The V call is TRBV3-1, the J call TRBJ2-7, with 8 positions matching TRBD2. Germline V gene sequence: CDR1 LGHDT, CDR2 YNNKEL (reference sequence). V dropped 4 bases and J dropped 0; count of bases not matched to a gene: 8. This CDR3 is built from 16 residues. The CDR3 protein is CASSRLSGVLSYEQYF. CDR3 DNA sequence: TGTGCCAGCAGCCGACTTAGCGGGGTGCTCTCCTACGAGCAGTACTTC.

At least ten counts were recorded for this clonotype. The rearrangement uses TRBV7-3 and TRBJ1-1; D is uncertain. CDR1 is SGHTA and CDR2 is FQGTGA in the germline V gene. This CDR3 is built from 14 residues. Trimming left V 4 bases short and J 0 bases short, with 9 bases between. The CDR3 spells CASSYDDMNTEAFF. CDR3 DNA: TGTGCCAGCAGCTACGACGACATGAACACTGAAGCTTTCTTT.

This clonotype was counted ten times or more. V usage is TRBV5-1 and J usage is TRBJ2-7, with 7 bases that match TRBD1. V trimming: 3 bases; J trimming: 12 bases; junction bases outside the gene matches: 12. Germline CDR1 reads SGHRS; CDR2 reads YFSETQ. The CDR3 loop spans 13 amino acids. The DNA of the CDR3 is TGCGCCAGCAGCTCCGTGCCCGACAGGGCGCGGTACTTC. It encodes CASSSVPDRARYF. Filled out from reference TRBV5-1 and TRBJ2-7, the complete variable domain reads KAGVTQTPRYLIKTRGQQVTLSCSPISGHRSVSWYQQTPGQGLQFLFEYFSETQRNKGNFPGRFSGRQFSNSRSEMNVSTLELGDSALYLCASSSVPDRARYFGPGTRLTVT.

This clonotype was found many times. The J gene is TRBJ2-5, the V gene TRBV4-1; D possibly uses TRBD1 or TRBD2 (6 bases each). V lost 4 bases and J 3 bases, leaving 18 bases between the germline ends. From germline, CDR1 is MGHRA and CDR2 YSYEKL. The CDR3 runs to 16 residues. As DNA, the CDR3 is TGCGCCAGCAGCCGGCGACAAGGGGGGATTGAAGAGACCCAGTACTTC. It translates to CASSRRQGGIEETQYF.